Included here is one TCR beta chain sequence, with context. The data are from a study of read filtering for tumor transcriptome and immune sequencing. Study as a whole: Patients were 17 male and some 13 female, mean age around 70 years, range about 45 to 85.

From about 0.4 ug of RNA, a library with molecular barcoded alpha/delta and beta/gamma adaptors was made. TCRdb reanalysed the reads using MiXCR and keeps one entry per CDR3 protein. The table has over 50,000 distinct CDR3 sequences, under 20% seen once; the top ten hold around an eighth. The origin of this receptor is a donor aged 40 or over with multiple myeloma. The sample taken for sequencing was a population of CD138-negative cells sorted from bone marrow.

In DNA form, the CDR3 reads TGTGCCAGCAGTTCACTTAGGGCTGGGGCCAACGTCCTGACTTTC. As protein: CASSSLRAGANVLTF. The chain employs TRBV28 and TRBJ2-6; D unresolved. Per the germline V gene, CDR1 is MDHEN and CDR2 is SYDVKM. CDR3 length: 15 residues. The V and J ends lost 4 bases and 2 bases respectively, with 9 bases between them.